This T cell receptor beta chain was obtained from a study of a mutant IDH1 vaccine in newly diagnosed glioma. Background on the study: Patients were started on vaccination 4-6 weeks after radiotherapy alone, or with temozolomide cycles. Before enrollment, the patients had been treated with radiotherapy alone, temozolomide alone, or both together. Most of them had received both.

Turning to this clone: What it binds is not known.

General observations from the study: It seemed that pseudoprogression was not linked to changes in the top peripheral T cell clonotypes.

Trimming took 2 bases from V and 1 from J, leaving 4 bases between them. This CDR3 is built from 13 residues. The method was immunoSEQ multiplex PCR; TCRdb's version includes in-frame clones alone and lacks a portion of them. Altogether under 45,000 clones are present, around 93% being singletons, with the ten largest covering over 3.5%. Time point denoted: week 23, last vaccination. Vaccination comprised doses that each held 300 ug of mutant IDH1 20-mer peptide, plus topical imiquimod. Every donor had a new WHO grade 3 or 4 astrocytoma that was IDH1-mutant, with loss of nuclear ATRX. The V gene is TRBV5-3, the J gene TRBJ2-4; D remains unclear. TRBV5-3 is treated as an ORF (open reading frame) with a function not yet certain. The sequences come from PBMCs, collected from a glioma patient whose treatment included an IDH1 peptide vaccine. This TCR derives from a man aged 50 to 60 with glioma. CDR3 loop: CARSFWAKNIQYF. For the CDR3, the DNA is TGTGCCAGAAGCTTTTGGGCCAAAAACATTCAGTACTTC.